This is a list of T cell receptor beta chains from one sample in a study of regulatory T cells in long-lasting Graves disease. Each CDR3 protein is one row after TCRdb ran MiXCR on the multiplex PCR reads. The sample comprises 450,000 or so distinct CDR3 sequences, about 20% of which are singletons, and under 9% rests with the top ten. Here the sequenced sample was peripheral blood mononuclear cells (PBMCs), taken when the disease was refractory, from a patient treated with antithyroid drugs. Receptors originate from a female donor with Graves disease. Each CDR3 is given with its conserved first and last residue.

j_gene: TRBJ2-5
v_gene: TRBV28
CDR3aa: CASSYDRDRLEETQYF

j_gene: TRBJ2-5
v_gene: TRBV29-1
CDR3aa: CSVSSGETQYF

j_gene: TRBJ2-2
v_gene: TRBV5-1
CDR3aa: CASTKRSGGGELFF

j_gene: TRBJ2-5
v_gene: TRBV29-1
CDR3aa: CSVVVVWNPQETQYF

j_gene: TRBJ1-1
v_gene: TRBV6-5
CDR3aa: CASSYQGQGALLNTEAFF

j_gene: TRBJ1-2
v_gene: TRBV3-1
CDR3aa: CASSQTSGQGAIGYTF

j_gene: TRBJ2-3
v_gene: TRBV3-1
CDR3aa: CASSQVPAGGRSSTDTQYF

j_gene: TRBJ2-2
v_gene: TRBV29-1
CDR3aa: CSVRDSGPGELFF

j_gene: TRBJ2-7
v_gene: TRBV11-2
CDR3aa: CASSFHNFYEQYF

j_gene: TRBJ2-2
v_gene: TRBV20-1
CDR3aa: CSATGLVAGELFF

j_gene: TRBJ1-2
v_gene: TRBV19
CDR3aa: CASSSYPGQSSYGYTF

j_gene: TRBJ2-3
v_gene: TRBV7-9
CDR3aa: CASSYSNGDTQYF

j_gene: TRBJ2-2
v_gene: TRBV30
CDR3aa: CAWKWSNTGELFF

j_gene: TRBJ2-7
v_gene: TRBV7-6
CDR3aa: CASSARDNGYEQYF

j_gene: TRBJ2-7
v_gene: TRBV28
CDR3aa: CASSLPYRGSYEQYF

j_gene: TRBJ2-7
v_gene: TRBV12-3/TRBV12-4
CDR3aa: CASSGTGGSYEQYF

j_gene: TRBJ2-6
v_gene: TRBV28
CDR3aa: CASSFYIPSGANVLTF

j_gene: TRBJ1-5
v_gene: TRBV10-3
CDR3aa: CAIRQEGSNQPQHF

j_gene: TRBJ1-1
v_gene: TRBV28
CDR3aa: CASSFETLLNTEAFF

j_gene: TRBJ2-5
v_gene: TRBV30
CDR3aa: CAGTEDRGWYQETQYF

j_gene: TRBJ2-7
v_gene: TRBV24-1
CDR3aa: CATSDYYEQYF

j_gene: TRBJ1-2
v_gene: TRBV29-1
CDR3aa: CSVDSTGGYTF

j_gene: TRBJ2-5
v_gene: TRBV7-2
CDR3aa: CASSHGGSIGTSGRGETQYF

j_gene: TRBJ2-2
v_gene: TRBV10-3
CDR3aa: CAIKREGTGELFF

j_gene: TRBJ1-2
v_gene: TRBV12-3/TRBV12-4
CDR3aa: CASRNQQRHGYTF

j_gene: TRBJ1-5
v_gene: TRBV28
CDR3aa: CASSSPTVGDQPQHF

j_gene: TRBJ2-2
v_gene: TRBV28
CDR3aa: CASSLSLAGGPGTGELFF

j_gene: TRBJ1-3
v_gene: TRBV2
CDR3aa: CASSEQGNTIYF

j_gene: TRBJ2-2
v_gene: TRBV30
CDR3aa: CAWSVERGLAGVRITGELFF